These T cell receptor beta chains were read from a single sample in a study of shared clonotypes between healthy human individuals. Method: immunoSEQ multiplex PCR; TCRdb's copy keeps in-frame clones and lacks some. Found here are about 980,000 clones, approximately 80% of them singletons; the top ten hold around 1.5%. Sequencing used memory CD4+ T cells sorted from blood. Receptors originate from a man in his late teens or twenties in good health. Each CDR3 is given with its conserved first and last residue. The D gene is left open where the match is weak. Part of the rows lack a size; the others show once, few, many or a class for expanded clones.

>TRBJ2-2|TRBV27|once|TRBD2
TGTGCCGGCAGAGTAGCCCTAGCGGACCGGAACACCGGGGAGCTGTTTTTT
CAGRVALADRNTGELFF
>TRBJ2-5|TRBV7-9|NA|NA
TGTGCCAGCAGCTTAGGGTTTAAGGAGACCCAGTACTTC
CASSLGFKETQYF
>TRBJ2-4|TRBV5-4|NA|NA
TGTGCCAGCAGCTTGGGACGGGGGAACATTCAGTACTTC
CASSLGRGNIQYF
>TRBJ2-2|TRBV12-5|few|TRBD2
TGTGCTAGTGGGAGTATAGGACTAGCGGGAGTTGCGGGCGGGGAGCTGTTTTTT
CASGSIGLAGVAGGELFF
>TRBJ1-4|TRBV10-3|few|NA
TGTGCCATCAGCGGGACGGCATTGACTAATGAAAAACTGTTTTTT
CAISGTALTNEKLFF
>TRBJ2-7|TRBV7-9|NA|NA
TGTGCCAGCAGCCTTAACCGACCGTCAAGCTACGAGCAGTACTTC
CASSLNRPSSYEQYF
>TRBJ1-5|TRBV29-1|NA|NA
TGCAGCGTTGAAGTTTTGGGGGCCCAGCATTTT
CSVEVLGAQHF
>TRBJ2-6|TRBV19|NA|NA
TGTGCCAGTAAGATCTCTGGGGCCAACGTCCTGACTTTC
CASKISGANVLTF
>TRBJ1-6|TRBV4-3|NA|TRBD1
TGCGCCAGCAGCCAAGTCCCGGGACAGGGTTTGACACCCCTCCACTTT
CASSQVPGQGLTPLHF
>TRBJ2-3|TRBV11-2|NA|TRBD2
TGTGCCAGCAGCCCGCGGGGGACTAGCGGCACAGATACGCAGTATTTT
CASSPRGTSGTDTQYF
>TRBJ2-7|TRBV30|NA|TRBD1
TGTGCCTCTAAGGGACAGGGGTCCTACGAGCAGTACTTC
CASKGQGSYEQYF
>TRBJ2-7|TRBV5-4|few|TRBD1
TGTGCCAGCAGCTTAGGGGGCCCAAGCTCCTACGAGCAGTACTTC
CASSLGGPSSYEQYF
>TRBJ2-5|TRBV7-2|NA|NA
TGTGCCAGCAGCTTTAATAGCGGACAAGAGACCCAGTACTTC
CASSFNSGQETQYF
>TRBJ1-4|TRBV5-1|NA|NA
TGCGCCAGCAGCCAGAGTTCAACTAATGAAAAACTGTTTTTT
CASSQSSTNEKLFF
>TRBJ1-5|TRBV6-5|few|NA
TGTGCCAGCAGTAAGGGACAAGTCAATCAGCCCCAGCATTTT
CASSKGQVNQPQHF
>TRBJ1-4|TRBV28|NA|NA
TGTGCCAGCAGTGAATCGAATGAAAAACTGTTTTTT
CASSESNEKLFF
>TRBJ1-1|TRBV5-8|NA|NA
TGTGCCAGCAGCGGGGAGATTAGGGGCACTGAAGCTTTCTTT
CASSGEIRGTEAFF
>TRBJ2-2|TRBV5-8|NA|TRBD1
TGTGCCAGCAGCCGAGGGACAGGCGACACCGGGGAGCTGTTTTTT
CASSRGTGDTGELFF
>TRBJ2-7|TRBV7-2|many|TRBD2
TGTGCCAGCAGCTTAGCGACTAGCAGTGTCAACGAGCAGTACTTC
CASSLATSSVNEQYF
>TRBJ2-1|TRBV2|NA|TRBD1
TGTGCCAGCAGTCCGAGACAGGGGGCAAGCTGGGGTGAGCAGTTCTTC
CASSPRQGASWGEQFF
>TRBJ2-3|TRBV10-3|NA|TRBD1
TGTGCCATCAGAGGAGGGGGACAGGGCCCAGATACGCAGTATTTT
CAIRGGGQGPDTQYF
>TRBJ2-5|TRBV9|NA|NA
TGTGCCAGCAGCGTAGCGGTGTTCCAAGAGACCCAGTACTTC
CASSVAVFQETQYF
>TRBJ2-2|TRBV7-7|NA|NA
TGTGCTAGCAGCCCATTTAACACCGGGGAGCTGTTTTTT
CASSPFNTGELFF
>TRBJ2-1|TRBV11-3|NA|NA
TGTGCCAGCAGCTTCGGGAATTGGGATGAGCAGTTCTTC
CASSFGNWDEQFF
>TRBJ1-1|TRBV7-9|NA|NA
TGTGCCAGCAGCCTCTGTTTTTTCCATAGGGTATCGAACACTGAAGCTTTCTTT
CASSLCFFHRVSNTEAFF
>TRBJ1-6|TRBV12-5|NA|NA
TGTGCTAGTGAGGGACCCCACTATAATTCACCCCTCCACTTT
CASEGPHYNSPLHF
>TRBJ2-3|TRBV10-1|NA|NA
TGCGCCAGCAGTGAGGGGGACCTAAGCACAGATACGCAGTATTTT
CASSEGDLSTDTQYF
>TRBJ2-4|TRBV5-4|NA|NA
TGTGCCAGCAGCACAACGAGGGGGGAAAACATTCAGTACTTC
CASSTTRGENIQYF
>TRBJ1-5|TRBV5-1|NA|TRBD1
TGCGCCAGCAGCTACGGACAGGGGGGCAGTCAGCCCCAGCATTTT
CASSYGQGGSQPQHF
>TRBJ2-2|TRBV11-2|NA|TRBD1
TGTGCCAGCTTTGGGACAGGGGGCACCGGGGAGCTGTTTTTT
CASFGTGGTGELFF
>TRBJ1-2|TRBV6-5|NA|NA
TGTGCCAGCAGTCAAGACGGTCACTATGGCTACACCTTC
CASSQDGHYGYTF